The subject of this entry is one TCR beta chain. These data originate in a study of blood T cell repertoires in COVID-19. Study-level background: Acute-phase and convalescent COVID-19 samples originated in the United States, Italy and Spain.

Method: immunoSEQ multiplex PCR; TCRdb's copy keeps in-frame clones and lacks some. Found here are 200,000 to 250,000 clones, about four fifths of them singletons; the top ten hold roughly 7%. Per germline, CDR1 MGHRA and CDR2 YSYEKL. V shed 3 bases, J shed 10 bases, and the junction held 11 bases outside the gene matches. There are 15 residues in the CDR3. Enrolled during active infection, Seattle patients were then followed longitudinally. The V gene is TRBV4-1, the J gene TRBJ2-1, with 8 bases matching TRBD2. The material sequenced was peripheral blood. The source is a woman aged 80 or over with COVID-19, enrolled during active disease. The CDR3 protein is CASSQTGTRLWEQFF. In nucleotides, the CDR3 is TGCGCCAGCAGCCAGACGGGGACTAGATTATGGGAGCAGTTCTTC.